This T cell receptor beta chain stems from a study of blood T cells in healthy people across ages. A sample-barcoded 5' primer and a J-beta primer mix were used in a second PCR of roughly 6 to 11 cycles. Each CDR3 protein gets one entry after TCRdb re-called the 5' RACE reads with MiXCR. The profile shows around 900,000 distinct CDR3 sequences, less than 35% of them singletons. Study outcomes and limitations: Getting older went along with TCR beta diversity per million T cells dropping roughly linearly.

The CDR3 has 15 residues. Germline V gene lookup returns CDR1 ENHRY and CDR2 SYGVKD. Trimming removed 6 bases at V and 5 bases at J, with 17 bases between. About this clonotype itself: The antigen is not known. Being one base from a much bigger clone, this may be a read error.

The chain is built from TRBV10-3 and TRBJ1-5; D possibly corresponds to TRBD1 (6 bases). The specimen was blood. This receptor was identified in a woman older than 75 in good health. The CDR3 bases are TGTGCCATCAGCGTAGGGGGTGGAAACGATCAGCCCCAGCATTTT. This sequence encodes CAISVGGGNDQPQHF.